The present entry profiles one T cell receptor (beta chain) with its context. CDR3 length equals 15 residues. Germline-derived CDR1 and CDR2 are LNHDA and SQIVND (reference sequence). V lost 6 bases, J lost 6 bases, and 13 bases stayed unmatched. This sample stems from a study of OX40 agonist ivuxolimab in advanced cancers. Measured with immunoSEQ multiplex PCR; TCRdb has only the in-frame clones, and not every one. Of roughly 86,000 clones listed, approximately 90% were seen once; the top ten hold roughly 1.1%. The chain uses TRBV19 and TRBJ1-1; TRBD1 agrees at 7 bases. This TCR came from an adult with an advanced solid tumor such as melanoma, head and neck, liver or kidney cancer. The source was CD4+ or CD8+ T cells sorted from blood, collected in a trial of the OX40 agonist ivuxolimab. CDR3 region: CASRSSQDRVAEAFF. In DNA form, the CDR3 reads TGTGCCAGTAGATCGAGCCAAGACAGGGTCGCTGAAGCTTTCTTT.